This is a list of T cell receptor beta chains from one sample in a study of OX40 agonist ivuxolimab in advanced cancers. TCRdb's table, derived via immunoSEQ multiplex PCR, lists solely in-frame clones and lacks some. Of around 29,000 clones in the sample, around 90% are singletons; the top ten hold about 21%. This specimen consisted of CD4+ or CD8+ T cells sorted from blood, obtained in a trial of the OX40 agonist ivuxolimab. The receptors come from an adult with an advanced solid tumor such as melanoma, head and neck, liver or kidney cancer. The CDR3 runs from the conserved cysteine through the conserved F or W. A D gene is named only where the DNA matches it firmly. Only some rows state a clone size, as once, few, many or a class for expanded clones.

j_gene: TRBJ1-1; d_gene: .; abundance: .; v_gene: TRBV19; CDR3aa: CASSKGKLAFF; CDR3nt: TGTGCCAGTAGTAAGGGAAAATTGGCTTTCTTT
j_gene: TRBJ1-4; d_gene: .; abundance: few; v_gene: TRBV11-2; CDR3aa: CASSLRGPNEKLFF; CDR3nt: TGTGCCAGCAGCTTAAGGGGTCCAAATGAAAAACTGTTTTTT
j_gene: TRBJ2-7; d_gene: .; abundance: .; v_gene: TRBV9; CDR3aa: CASSVGVGTYEQYF; CDR3nt: TGTGCCAGCAGCGTAGGGGTCGGGACTTACGAGCAGTACTTC
j_gene: TRBJ2-5; d_gene: TRBD2; abundance: .; v_gene: TRBV28; CDR3aa: CASSSPSGEQETQYF; CDR3nt: TGTGCCAGCAGTTCCCCTAGCGGAGAACAAGAGACCCAGTACTTC
j_gene: TRBJ1-1; d_gene: .; abundance: .; v_gene: TRBV30; CDR3aa: CAWSALFTEAFF; CDR3nt: TGTGCCTGGAGCGCACTATTTACTGAAGCTTTCTTT
j_gene: TRBJ1-1; d_gene: .; abundance: .; v_gene: TRBV27; CDR3aa: CASSLGQYTEAFF; CDR3nt: TGTGCCAGCAGTCTAGGACAGTACACTGAAGCTTTCTTT
j_gene: TRBJ1-1; d_gene: TRBD1; abundance: .; v_gene: TRBV6-5; CDR3aa: CASSSTGGEAEAFF; CDR3nt: TGTGCCAGCAGCTCGACAGGGGGCGAGGCTGAAGCTTTCTTT
j_gene: TRBJ2-2; d_gene: TRBD1; abundance: .; v_gene: TRBV7-9; CDR3aa: CASKTGQGFVGELFF; CDR3nt: TGTGCCAGCAAAACGGGACAGGGGTTTGTCGGGGAGCTGTTTTTT
j_gene: TRBJ1-2; d_gene: TRBD1; abundance: once; v_gene: TRBV5-8; CDR3aa: CASSLGTGAYYGYTF; CDR3nt: TGTGCCAGCAGCTTGGGGACAGGGGCCTACTATGGCTACACCTTC
j_gene: TRBJ1-1; d_gene: .; abundance: .; v_gene: TRBV28; CDR3aa: CASSPGGLNTEAFF; CDR3nt: TGTGCCAGCAGCCCGGGGGGCCTGAACACTGAAGCTTTCTTT
j_gene: TRBJ2-7; d_gene: .; abundance: .; v_gene: TRBV28; CDR3aa: CASTFVGRAEQYF; CDR3nt: TGTGCCAGCACCTTTGTGGGGCGGGCCGAGCAGTACTTC
j_gene: TRBJ2-5; d_gene: .; abundance: once; v_gene: TRBV6-5; CDR3aa: CASSYSSQGRETQYF; CDR3nt: TGTGCCAGCAGTTACTCGTCGCAGGGACGAGAGACCCAGTACTTC
j_gene: TRBJ1-5; d_gene: TRBD1; abundance: .; v_gene: TRBV11-2; CDR3aa: CASSSVGQGPNQPQHF; CDR3nt: TGTGCCAGCAGCTCCGTGGGACAGGGCCCCAATCAGCCCCAGCATTTT
j_gene: TRBJ2-2; d_gene: .; abundance: .; v_gene: TRBV27; CDR3aa: CASSHPPDNTGELFF; CDR3nt: TGTGCCAGCAGCCACCCCCCAGATAACACCGGGGAGCTGTTTTTT
j_gene: TRBJ1-4; d_gene: .; abundance: .; v_gene: TRBV7-9; CDR3aa: CASSFRAKEKLFF; CDR3nt: TGTGCCAGCAGCTTCCGGGCGAAGGAAAAACTGTTTTTT
j_gene: TRBJ2-7; d_gene: .; abundance: .; v_gene: TRBV27; CDR3aa: CASSYLRTGITYEQYF; CDR3nt: TGTGCCAGCAGTTACCTCCGGACGGGTATCACCTACGAGCAGTACTTC
j_gene: TRBJ2-1; d_gene: .; abundance: .; v_gene: TRBV28; CDR3aa: CASRPPGSYNEQFF; CDR3nt: TGTGCCAGCAGGCCCCCGGGATCCTACAATGAGCAGTTCTTC
j_gene: TRBJ1-2; d_gene: .; abundance: once; v_gene: TRBV7-9; CDR3aa: CASSAVGGAERNYGYTF; CDR3nt: TGTGCCAGCAGCGCCGTGGGGGGGGCAGAGAGGAACTATGGCTACACCTTC
j_gene: TRBJ2-7; d_gene: TRBD2; abundance: .; v_gene: TRBV5-1; CDR3aa: CASSKMTSGSYEQYF; CDR3nt: TGCGCCAGCAGCAAAATGACTAGCGGATCCTACGAGCAGTACTTC
j_gene: TRBJ2-5; d_gene: .; abundance: .; v_gene: TRBV27; CDR3aa: CASSLSSGTGVETQYF; CDR3nt: TGTGCCAGCAGTTTATCGTCGGGGACTGGGGTAGAGACCCAGTACTTC
j_gene: TRBJ2-7; d_gene: .; abundance: .; v_gene: TRBV6-6; CDR3aa: CASSHFPLESFYEQYF; CDR3nt: TGTGCCAGCAGCCACTTCCCTCTAGAATCATTCTACGAGCAGTACTTC
j_gene: TRBJ2-1; d_gene: .; abundance: .; v_gene: TRBV6-4; CDR3aa: CASSERPGLDEQFF; CDR3nt: TGTGCCAGCAGTGAGAGGCCAGGGTTGGATGAGCAGTTCTTC
j_gene: TRBJ2-7; d_gene: TRBD1; abundance: medium-sized; v_gene: TRBV27; CDR3aa: CASSLSAGTGAYEQYF; CDR3nt: TGTGCCAGCAGTCTGAGTGCCGGGACAGGGGCCTACGAGCAGTACTTC
j_gene: TRBJ2-5; d_gene: .; abundance: .; v_gene: TRBV29-1; CDR3aa: CSVVVDREASETQYF; CDR3nt: TGCAGCGTTGTTGTGGACCGCGAAGCCAGTGAGACCCAGTACTTC
j_gene: TRBJ2-3; d_gene: .; abundance: .; v_gene: TRBV30; CDR3aa: CAWSVSRATDTQYF; CDR3nt: TGTGCCTGGAGTGTCTCCCGGGCCACAGATACGCAGTATTTT
j_gene: TRBJ1-1; d_gene: .; abundance: .; v_gene: TRBV7-8; CDR3aa: CASSPSTGNTEAFF; CDR3nt: TGTGCCAGCAGCCCATCGACCGGGAACACTGAAGCTTTCTTT
j_gene: TRBJ2-7; d_gene: .; abundance: .; v_gene: TRBV7-9; CDR3aa: CASSGDSYEQYF; CDR3nt: TGTGCCAGCAGCGGCGACAGCTACGAGCAGTACTTC
j_gene: TRBJ2-2; d_gene: .; abundance: .; v_gene: TRBV4-1; CDR3aa: CASSQDPGRGAGELFF; CDR3nt: TGCGCCAGCAGCCAAGATCCGGGCAGGGGCGCCGGGGAGCTGTTTTTT
j_gene: TRBJ2-3; d_gene: .; abundance: once; v_gene: TRBV16; CDR3aa: CASSPDRTSTDTQYF; CDR3nt: TGTGCCAGCAGCCCCGACAGAACTAGCACAGATACGCAGTATTTT
j_gene: TRBJ2-1; d_gene: TRBD2; abundance: .; v_gene: TRBV19; CDR3aa: CASSIGSAGLGVYNEQFF; CDR3nt: TGTGCCAGTAGTATTGGCTCGGCGGGACTAGGGGTCTACAATGAGCAGTTCTTC
j_gene: TRBJ2-4; d_gene: .; abundance: .; v_gene: TRBV10-3; CDR3aa: CAISESQSRVGKNIQYF; CDR3nt: TGTGCCATCAGTGAGTCTCAAAGCAGGGTCGGCAAAAACATTCAGTACTTC
j_gene: TRBJ2-4; d_gene: TRBD2; abundance: .; v_gene: TRBV6-1; CDR3aa: CASRIAGVGSIQYF; CDR3nt: TGTGCCAGCAGGATAGCGGGAGTGGGGTCCATTCAGTACTTC
j_gene: TRBJ2-7; d_gene: TRBD1; abundance: .; v_gene: TRBV15; CDR3aa: CATSARDRGKDEQYF; CDR3nt: TGTGCCACCAGCGCGCGGGACAGGGGAAAGGACGAGCAGTACTTC
j_gene: TRBJ2-5; d_gene: .; abundance: few; v_gene: TRBV21-1; CDR3aa: CASSKEGWREAGRGQETQYF; CDR3nt: TGTGCCAGCAGCAAAGAGGGGTGGAGGGAGGCGGGGCGTGGGCAAGAGACCCAGTACTTC
j_gene: TRBJ1-5; d_gene: TRBD1; abundance: .; v_gene: TRBV12-5; CDR3aa: CASGSPGQGAGNQPQHF; CDR3nt: TGTGCTAGTGGTTCGCCGGGACAGGGGGCGGGTAATCAGCCCCAGCATTTT
j_gene: TRBJ1-2; d_gene: .; abundance: .; v_gene: TRBV28; CDR3aa: CASLWDRSYGYTF; CDR3nt: TGTGCCAGCTTATGGGACCGGTCCTATGGCTACACCTTC
j_gene: TRBJ1-2; d_gene: .; abundance: .; v_gene: TRBV28; CDR3aa: CASSLGAGEYYGYTF; CDR3nt: TGTGCCAGCAGTTTAGGCGCAGGGGAATACTATGGCTACACCTTC
j_gene: TRBJ2-7; d_gene: .; abundance: .; v_gene: TRBV19; CDR3aa: CASTRAYEQYF; CDR3nt: TGTGCCAGTACCCGGGCCTACGAGCAGTACTTC
j_gene: TRBJ1-2; d_gene: .; abundance: .; v_gene: TRBV10-3; CDR3aa: CAILNLKETVDHGYTF; CDR3nt: TGTGCCATCCTCAATCTAAAAGAGACAGTCGATCATGGCTACACCTTC
j_gene: TRBJ2-5; d_gene: .; abundance: .; v_gene: TRBV5-6; CDR3aa: CASSSTGQGAETQYF; CDR3nt: TGTGCCAGCAGCAGTACGGGCCAAGGGGCAGAGACCCAGTACTTC
j_gene: TRBJ2-3; d_gene: TRBD2; abundance: .; v_gene: TRBV27; CDR3aa: CASSLYGLWFASGSGGGTDTQYF; CDR3nt: TGTGCCAGCAGTTTATATGGTCTTTGGTTCGCTAGCGGGAGCGGCGGGGGCACAGATACGCAGTATTTT